This T cell receptor (beta chain) was captured by sequencing in a study of blood T cell repertoires in COVID-19. Overall study: Italy, Spain and the United States were the sources of the convalescent and acute COVID-19 samples. T cells, B-cell-depleted T cells, or PBMCs supplied cDNA or gDNA.

As concerns this clone: The same CDR3 also results from other DNA sequences found in this sample.

Assay used: immunoSEQ multiplex PCR; TCRdb lists only in-frame clones, some missing. The repertoire consists of approximately 94,000 clones, with roughly 88% occurring once and the leading ten covering approximately 5%. V lost 1 base to trimming and J lost 5 bases, with 3 bases between them. The CDR3 extends over 11 amino acids. CDR1 and CDR2 from the germline V gene are SGHDT and YYEEEE. The rearrangement joins TRBV5-6 to TRBJ2-5; the D is unclear. The receptor's source is a human donor in a cohort sampled during active COVID-19. The specimen sequenced was peripheral blood. The DNA of the CDR3 is TGTGCCAGCAGCTTGCTGGAGACCCAGTACTTC. This gives the protein CASSLLETQYF.